These 30 T cell receptor beta chains share one sample of origin, sequenced in a study of identical twins. Via MiXCR, TCRdb re-called the 5' RACE reads, giving one row per CDR3 protein. The data show around 550,000 distinct CDR3 sequences, 15% seen once. The same sample was also used in a study of yellow fever vaccine responses in identical twins.

Sequenced sample: CD4+ T cells sorted from blood. These receptors all come from a woman in her late teens or twenties in good health.

V and J are TRBV15 and TRBJ2-4; no clear D gene. CDR1 and CDR2 from the germline V gene are LNHNV and YYDKDF (reference sequence). The germline V and J ends were trimmed by 0 bases and 7 bases, with 7 bases remaining between them. CDR3 length: 13 amino acids. Here the CDR3 reads CATSRDKVNIQYF. The DNA for the CDR3 is TGTGCCACCAGCAGAGATAAGGTGAACATTCAGTACTTC. Full variable domain (rest looked up from reference TRBV15 and TRBJ2-4): DAMVIQNPRYQVTQFGKPVTLSCSQTLNHNVMYWYQQKSSQAPKLLFHYYDKDFNNEADTPDNFQSRRPNTSFCFLDIRSPGLGDTAMYLCATSRDKVNIQYFGAGTRLSVL.

The rearrangement links TRBV3-1 to TRBJ2-3, with a possible D match to TRBD2 (6 bases). V shed 0 bases and J shed 12 bases, with 16 bases lying between them. Germline V gives CDR1 LGHDT, CDR2 YNNKEL (reference sequence). The CDR3 length is 14 residues. The CDR3: CASSQDLRAGVQYF. In nucleotides, the CDR3 is TGTGCCAGCAGCCAAGATCTAAGAGCGGGCGTACAGTATTTT.

Only a few counts were recorded for this clonotype. J is TRBJ2-1 and V is TRBV20-1; 15 bases agree with TRBD2. The V gene's germline CDR1 is DFQATT and CDR2 SNEGSKA (reference sequence). V gave up 6 bases and J gave up 4 bases; unmatched junction bases: 13. The CDR3 has 18 residues. In DNA form, the CDR3 reads TGCAGTGCCCCGTCCCCCTCGGGACTAGCGGGGGGTTACAATGAGCAGTTCTTC. Protein: CSAPSPSGLAGGYNEQFF.

This chain joins TRBV27 and TRBJ2-7; TRBD2 agrees at 10 bases. Germline V gene lookup returns CDR1 MNHEY and CDR2 SMNVEV (reference sequence). After removal of 5 bases from V and 4 bases from J, the junction contained 5 bases not matched to a gene. The CDR3 has 14 amino acids. This chain's CDR3 is CASSPGLAYYEQYF. CDR3 bases: TGTGCCAGCAGTCCGGGACTAGCGTATTACGAGCAGTACTTC.

This clonotype was counted between two and nine times. This chain connects TRBV28 to TRBJ2-1; 12 bases agree with TRBD2. Germline assignment: CDR1 MDHEN and CDR2 SYDVKM. This CDR3 is built from 19 residues. V shed 7 bases, J shed 0 bases, and the junction held 13 bases outside the gene matches. The CDR3 bases are TGTGCCAGCACCTCCCGTCGGACTAGCGGGAAGTCCTCCTACAATGAGCAGTTCTTC. Translation gives CASTSRRTSGKSSYNEQFF.

CDR3 amino acids: CSARDRGATGELFF. The CDR3, as DNA: TGCAGTGCTAGAGACAGGGGGGCCACCGGGGAGCTGTTTTTT. The chain has TRBV20-1 and TRBJ2-2; weak D call: TRBD1 (7 bases). The V gene's germline CDR1 is DFQATT and CDR2 SNEGSKA (reference sequence). CDR3 size: 14 residues. The V end lost 0 bases, the J end lost 4 bases, and 9 bases lay between the germline ends.

The chain uses TRBV6-2 or TRBV6-3 and TRBJ2-1; D is ambiguous. Germline lookup yields CDR1 MNHEY and CDR2 SVGEGT. V gave up 0 bases and J gave up 5 bases, with 5 bases separating them. The CDR3 consists of 13 residues. The CDR3, as DNA: TGTGCCAGCAGTTACTCCCTCCACAATGAGCAGTTCTTC. Translated: CASSYSLHNEQFF.

This clonotype was seen only a few times. The chain recombines TRBV6-1 with TRBJ2-1, with a weak D call TRBD2 (6 bases). The germline V and J ends were trimmed by 5 bases and 3 bases, with 14 bases remaining between them. The CDR3 totals 15 residues. Germline V gene data show CDR1 as MNHNS and CDR2 as SASEGT. The CDR3 loop is CASSPREVSYNEQFF. The CDR3 DNA is TGTGCCAGCAGTCCCAGGGAGGTTAGCTACAATGAGCAGTTCTTC.

In this sample, this clonotype turned up a few times. The chain has TRBV11-2 and TRBJ2-3; D could derive from TRBD1 or TRBD2 (6 bases each). V lost 5 bases, J lost 2 bases, and 17 bases lay in between. CDR1 and CDR2 from the germline V gene are SGHAT and FQNNGV. This CDR3 is 16 amino acids long. Here the CDR3 DNA reads TGTGCCAGCAGCCCACTTGGGGGGCGGATCACAGATACGCAGTATTTT. Protein product: CASSPLGGRITDTQYF. Based on the CDR3 plus reference TRBV11-2 and TRBJ2-3, the full variable domain is EAGVAQSPRYKIIEKRQSVAFWCNPISGHATLYWYQQILGQGPKLLIQFQNNGVVDDSQLPKDRFSAERLKGVDSTLKIQPAKLEDSAVYLCASSPLGGRITDTQYFGPGTRLTVL.

This rearrangement joins TRBV10-2 to TRBJ2-3; TRBD2 matches at 7 bases. CDR1 is WSHSY, CDR2 SAAADI, per germline. Germline trimming cut 6 bases from V and 4 bases from J; bases unmatched to any gene: 13. CDR3 length: 16 amino acids. This CDR3 is CASSIIAGQRADTQYF. CDR3 coding DNA: TGCGCCAGCAGCATTATAGCGGGCCAGCGGGCAGATACGCAGTATTTT.

This clonotype turned up a few times. V gene TRBV20-1 combines with J gene TRBJ2-1; TRBD2 might be the D (6 bases). V dropped 5 bases and J dropped 3 bases, with 17 bases sitting between them. Germline V gene sequence: CDR1 DFQATT, CDR2 SNEGSKA (reference sequence). This CDR3 spans 15 amino acids. This CDR3 is CSAQHGLNRYNEQFF. CDR3 nucleotides: TGCAGTGCTCAGCATGGACTAAACCGCTACAATGAGCAGTTCTTC.

This clonotype was found a few times. The genes are TRBV5-4 and TRBJ2-7; unclear D gene. The CDR3 is 13 residues long. The germline V and J ends were trimmed by 9 bases and 2 bases, with 15 bases remaining between them. CDR1 SGHNT and CDR2 YYREEE come from the germline V gene (reference sequence). The chain's CDR3 is CATSLFGTYEQYV. CDR3 nucleotides: TGTGCCACCTCGCTTTTCGGTACCTACGAGCAGTACGTC.

J is TRBJ2-5 and V is TRBV20-1; 7 nucleotides agree with TRBD2. The CDR3 spans 13 residues. V shed 5 bases, J shed 4 bases, and the junction held 7 bases outside the gene matches. Per the germline V gene, CDR1 is DFQATT and CDR2 is SNEGSKA (reference sequence). This CDR3 is CSAPAGPSETQYF. DNA of the CDR3: TGCAGTGCTCCAGCGGGGCCCTCAGAGACCCAGTACTTC.

In this sample, this clonotype turned up a few times. Relative to the germline gene, one junction end is altered; a read error may explain this. The chain carries TRBV28 and TRBJ2-7; 8 nucleotides line up with TRBD2. Germline V gives CDR1 MDHEN, CDR2 SYDVKM. This CDR3 is built from 12 residues. This CDR3 reads CASSLGLAGVFF. Here the CDR3 DNA reads TGTGCCAGCAGTCTCGGACTAGCCGGAGTTTTCTTC.

This clonotype was picked up a small number of times. The chain couples TRBV5-1 to TRBJ2-1, with 7 nucleotides matching TRBD2. The V segment lost 5 bases and the J segment 6 bases; nucleotides outside the gene matches: 5. The CDR3 has 13 residues. Germline CDR1 SGHRS, CDR2 YFSETQ. The CDR3 is CASRYGGSNEQFF. For the CDR3, the DNA is TGCGCCAGCAGGTATGGCGGGAGCAATGAGCAGTTCTTC.

This clonotype has a handful of counts. The J gene is TRBJ2-5, the V gene TRBV10-3, with 7 nucleotides matching TRBD1. Germline CDR1 ENHRY, CDR2 SYGVKD. CDR3 length: 15 residues. The junction had 6 bases not matched to a gene; V was cut back by 2 bases and J by 3 bases. CDR3 region: CAISEPGQRKETQYF. The DNA for the CDR3 is TGTGCCATCAGTGAGCCGGGACAGAGAAAAGAGACCCAGTACTTC.

The chain uses TRBV6-4 and TRBJ1-1; TRBD1 is a possible D gene (6 bases). The V gene's germline CDR1 is MRHNA and CDR2 SNTAGT. Trimming removed 3 bases from V and 4 bases from J, with 21 bases in between. This CDR3 is built from 17 residues. For the CDR3, the DNA is TGTGCCAGCAGTGAAAGAGCCCTAGGGGGTCTTGGCACTGAAGCTTTCTTT. Translating it yields CASSERALGGLGTEAFF.

A few counts support this clonotype. The J gene is TRBJ2-5, the V gene TRBV19; a weak D match, TRBD1 (7 bases). The CDR3 has 15 residues. Trimming pared 3 bases from V and 3 bases from J, leaving 14 bases between. CDR1 is LNHDA and CDR2 is SQIVND in the germline V gene (reference sequence). Written as DNA, the CDR3 is TGTGCCAGTAGTATGAGACAGGGCGGGAAAGAGACCCAGTACTTC. Protein product: CASSMRQGGKETQYF.

This clonotype was detected only a few times. This chain joins TRBV6-1 and TRBJ2-7, with 12 nucleotides matching TRBD2. CDR3 length: 15 residues. The junction had 2 bases not matched to a gene; V was cut back by 3 bases and J by 2 bases. Germline V gives CDR1 MNHNS, CDR2 SASEGT. In nucleotides, the CDR3 is TGTGCCAGCAGTGACCGGACTAGCGGGACCTACGAGCAGTACTTC. Protein sequence: CASSDRTSGTYEQYF.

The chain uses TRBV5-5 and TRBJ2-5; perhaps TRBD1 as D (6 bases). Per the germline V gene, CDR1 is SGHKS and CDR2 is YYEKEE (reference sequence). This CDR3 has 16 amino acids. V lost 4 bases to trimming and J lost 5 bases, with 21 bases between them. This chain's CDR3 is CASSPKATGYRETQYF. CDR3 sequence (DNA): TGTGCCAGCAGCCCCAAGGCTACAGGGTATCGGGAGACCCAGTACTTC.

A few counts support this clonotype. The chain links TRBV5-1 to TRBJ2-2; 12 bases map to TRBD2. The CDR3 has 18 residues. With V trimmed by 4 bases and J by 5 bases, 12 bases remained unmatched. Germline-derived CDR1 and CDR2 are SGHRS and YFSETQ. The CDR3 bases are TGCGCCAGCAGCCCACGGGGAGGACTAGCGGGATGGACCGGGGAGCTGTTTTTT. This encodes CASSPRGGLAGWTGELFF.

This clonotype was seen ten or more times. The rearrangement joins TRBV12-3 or TRBV12-4 to TRBJ2-7, with D possibly TRBD1 on 6 matching bases. The ends were cut back, 4 bases at V and 5 bases at J, with 12 bases in the middle. The CDR3 is 13 residues long. CDR3 sequence: CASSSGVRNEQYF. CDR3 bases: TGTGCCAGCAGTTCAGGGGTGAGAAACGAGCAGTACTTC.

Here the CDR3 DNA reads TGCAGTGCTAGATTGGGACAGGGGAACTATGGCTACACCTTC. Amino acids: CSARLGQGNYGYTF. The chain is built from TRBV20-1 and TRBJ1-2; TRBD1 aligns across 10 bases. Germline V gene data show CDR1 as DFQATT and CDR2 as SNEGSKA (reference sequence). This CDR3 is built from 14 residues. Trimming took 2 bases from V and 2 from J; bases not matched to a gene: 2.

This clonotype was seen a few times. The chain links TRBV5-1 to TRBJ2-1; 8 bases are a match to TRBD1. The CDR3 runs 15 residues. J gave up 1 base and V 4 bases, and 4 bases lay outside the gene matches. Looked up from germline, CDR1 is SGHRS and CDR2 is YFSETQ. CDR3 loop: CASSQQGDSYNEQFF. The CDR3, as DNA: TGCGCCAGCAGCCAACAGGGGGATTCCTACAATGAGCAGTTCTTC.

The J gene is TRBJ2-1, the V gene TRBV5-6; either TRBD1 or TRBD2 may supply D (6 bases each). The CDR3 is 14 amino acids. Trimming left V 2 bases short and J 7 bases short, with 13 bases between. CDR1 SGHDT and CDR2 YYEEEE come from the germline V gene. The CDR3 is CASSFRGTINEQFF. The CDR3 DNA follows: TGTGCCAGCAGCTTCCGCGGGACAATTAATGAGCAGTTCTTC.

The chain employs TRBV6-1 and TRBJ1-4; no reliable D call. This CDR3 is built from 18 residues. Germline V gives CDR1 MNHNS, CDR2 SASEGT. With 0 bases removed from V and 0 bases from J, the gap between germline ends came to 14 bases. CDR3 sequence: CASSEALRGSATNEKLFF. The CDR3 DNA reads as TGTGCCAGCAGTGAAGCGCTTCGAGGGAGTGCAACTAATGAAAAACTGTTTTTT.

The chain is built from TRBV12-3 or TRBV12-4 and TRBJ2-7; 7 positions agree with TRBD1. The CDR3 is 13 residues long. The J segment lost 4 bases and the V segment lost 6 bases, leaving 6 bases of the junction unmatched. In nucleotides, the CDR3 is TGTGCCAGCAGAAAAGGGACAGTGTACGAGCAGTACTTC. Translating it yields CASRKGTVYEQYF.

J is TRBJ2-2 and V is TRBV20-1; 8 bases match TRBD2. This CDR3 spans 15 amino acids. J was trimmed by 2 bases and V by 6 bases; bases with no gene match: 8. The germline CDR1 and CDR2 sequences are DFQATT and SNEGSKA (reference sequence). This CDR3 reads CSARSGSRNTGELFF. The CDR3 coding sequence is TGCAGTGCCCGCAGCGGGAGTCGAAACACCGGGGAGCTGTTTTTT.

In this sample, this clonotype turned up many times. The chain has TRBV5-1 and TRBJ2-6; no definite D call. The CDR3 is made up of 16 amino acids. V was shortened by 1 base and J by 4 bases, with 12 bases between the two germline ends. Germline lookup yields CDR1 SGHRS and CDR2 YFSETQ. CDR3 DNA sequence: TGCGCCAGCAGCTTGAACCAGGCATCCGGGGCCAACGTCCTGACTTTC. As protein: CASSLNQASGANVLTF. The entire variable domain, with the rest obtained from reference TRBV5-1 and TRBJ2-6, is as follows: KAGVTQTPRYLIKTRGQQVTLSCSPISGHRSVSWYQQTPGQGLQFLFEYFSETQRNKGNFPGRFSGRQFSNSRSEMNVSTLELGDSALYLCASSLNQASGANVLTFGAGSRLTVL.

The chain has TRBV20-1 and TRBJ1-2; D ambiguous. Germline-derived CDR1 and CDR2 are DFQATT and SNEGSKA (reference sequence). V shed 4 bases and J shed 2 bases, with 11 bases lying between them. This CDR3 comprises 13 residues. CDR3 DNA sequence: TGCAGTGCTATTGAGGAAACGAACTATGGCTACACCTTC. Its translation is CSAIEETNYGYTF.